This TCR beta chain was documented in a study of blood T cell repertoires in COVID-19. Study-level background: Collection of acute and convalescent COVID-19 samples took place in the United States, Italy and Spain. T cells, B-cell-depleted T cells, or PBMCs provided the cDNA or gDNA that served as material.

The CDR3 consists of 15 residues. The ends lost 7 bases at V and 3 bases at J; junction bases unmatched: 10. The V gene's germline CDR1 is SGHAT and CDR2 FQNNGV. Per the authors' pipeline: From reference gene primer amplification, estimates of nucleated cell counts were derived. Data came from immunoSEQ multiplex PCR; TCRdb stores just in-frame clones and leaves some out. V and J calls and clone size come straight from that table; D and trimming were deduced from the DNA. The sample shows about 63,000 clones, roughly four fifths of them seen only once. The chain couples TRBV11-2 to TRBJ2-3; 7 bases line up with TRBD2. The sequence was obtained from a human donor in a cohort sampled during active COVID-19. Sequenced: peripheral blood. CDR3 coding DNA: TGTGCCAGCATCCCTGGGAGGGGAGGGACAGATACGCAGTATTTT. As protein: CASIPGRGGTDTQYF.